Below are 7 T cell receptor beta chains sequenced from a single sample in a study of T cells in localized non-small cell lung cancer. The assay was immunoSEQ multiplex PCR, and TCRdb's table has in-frame clones only and misses some. The sample has under 6,000 clones, 65% to 90% seen once. The source material was peripheral blood mononuclear cells, sampled before any cancer treatment. These receptors were obtained from a female donor older than 55 with stage II lung adenocarcinoma.

This rearrangement joins TRBV9 to TRBJ2-1, with D perhaps TRBD1 (6 bases). The CDR3 covers 13 residues. Germline V gene sequence: CDR1 SGDLS, CDR2 YYNGEE. The germline V and J ends were trimmed by 4 bases and 7 bases, with 12 bases remaining between them. CDR3 bases: TGTGCCAGCAGCCTAACGACAGGAAATGAGCAGTTCTTC. This gives the protein CASSLTTGNEQFF.

This chain's CDR3 is CASSLRGSNQPQHF. The CDR3 region has the DNA TGTGCCAGCAGCTTACGGGGGAGCAATCAGCCCCAGCATTTT. The chain combines TRBV5-6 with TRBJ1-5, with D tentatively TRBD1 (5 bases). Germline CDR1 SGHDT, CDR2 YYEEEE. The CDR3 extends over 14 amino acids. Trimming cost V 2 bases and J 1 base, with 7 bases left between them.

The chain recombines TRBV6-5 with TRBJ2-2; no clear D gene. The V and J ends lost 1 base and 7 bases respectively, with 7 bases between them. CDR3 length: 13 residues. Germline CDR1 MNHEY, CDR2 SVGAGI. This CDR3 reads CASSYLGGGELFF. The CDR3, as DNA: TGTGCCAGCAGTTACTTGGGCGGCGGGGAGCTGTTTTTT.

This clone was counted only a few times. The chain couples TRBV6-1 to TRBJ1-3; D gene ambiguous. Germline assignment: CDR1 MNHNS and CDR2 SASEGT. The CDR3 extends over 15 amino acids. Trimming left V 7 bases short and J 0 bases short, with 13 bases between. The CDR3 here is CASMREIISGNTIYF. The CDR3 DNA is TGTGCCAGCATGAGGGAGATTATCTCTGGAAACACCATATATTTT.

This chain connects TRBV5-1 to TRBJ1-1; maybe TRBD1 (6 bases). V was pared by 4 bases and J by 6 bases, with 13 bases between. Germline-derived CDR1 and CDR2 are SGHRS and YFSETQ. CDR3 length equals 13 residues. The CDR3 region has the DNA TGCGCCAGCAGCCCGGGGGCCGGCCCTGAAGCTTTCTTT. It encodes CASSPGAGPEAFF.

The chain joins TRBV5-5 to TRBJ1-4; TRBD1 is a possible D gene (6 bases). This CDR3 region has 15 residues. In germline, CDR1 is SGHKS, CDR2 YYEKEE (reference sequence). The V and J ends lost 4 bases and 0 bases respectively, with 10 bases between them. The CDR3 nucleotides read TGTGCCAGCAGCCCGACAGGTTCAACTAATGAAAAACTGTTTTTT. This gives the protein CASSPTGSTNEKLFF.

This rearrangement joins TRBV27 to TRBJ2-2; tentatively, D is TRBD1 or TRBD2 (5 bases each). This CDR3 is built from 16 residues. Germline V gives CDR1 MNHEY, CDR2 SMNVEV (reference sequence). The germline V and J ends were trimmed by 0 bases and 1 base, with 9 bases remaining between them. DNA for the CDR3: TGTGCCAGCAGTTTATCGGGGGATTTGAACACCGGGGAGCTGTTTTTT. Its protein product is CASSLSGDLNTGELFF.